The rows below give T cell receptor beta chains drawn from one sample of a study of shared clonotypes between healthy human individuals. Assay used: immunoSEQ multiplex PCR; TCRdb lists only in-frame clones, some missing. The data contain approximately 530,000 clones, 90% to 96% of them singletons. The sequencing input was naive CD4+ T cells sorted from blood. Every receptor here comes from a woman aged 25 to 39 in good health. Both conserved end residues are part of each CDR3. Fields, in order: CDR3 length, V gene, CDR3 protein.

len: 14; v_gene: TRBV2; CDR3aa: CASSVDSGANVLTF
len: 14; v_gene: TRBV2; CDR3aa: CASSWTTTAKTQYF
len: 15; v_gene: TRBV11-2; CDR3aa: CASRYGGRATHEQYF
len: 16; v_gene: TRBV28; CDR3aa: CASSNGRIATNEKLFF
len: 14; v_gene: TRBV6-5; CDR3aa: CASREGGSSYEQYF
len: 14; v_gene: TRBV27; CDR3aa: CASRALAGSYEQYF
len: 14; v_gene: TRBV28; CDR3aa: CASSLRSSYNEQFF
len: 15; v_gene: TRBV18; CDR3aa: CASSPRDRGSYEQYF
len: 13; v_gene: TRBV28; CDR3aa: CASSLVGDYEQYF
len: 17; v_gene: TRBV19; CDR3aa: CASNNRDRGIRHYGYTF
len: 15; v_gene: TRBV2; CDR3aa: CASSLQGVAGNTIYF
len: 17; v_gene: TRBV29-1; CDR3aa: CSVLPSTGASSYNEQFF
len: 13; v_gene: TRBV10-1; CDR3aa: CASSPDSGNTIYF
len: 13; v_gene: TRBV18; CDR3aa: CASSRNEKDEQYF
len: 17; v_gene: TRBV7-6; CDR3aa: CASSPAGTRGSYNEQFF
len: 14; v_gene: TRBV19; CDR3aa: CASSIQGVTGELFF
len: 15; v_gene: TRBV19; CDR3aa: CASSIYFPSSYEQYF
len: 20; v_gene: TRBV2; CDR3aa: CASRKRLAGGPLSSSYEQYF
len: 16; v_gene: TRBV6-5; CDR3aa: CASSYKGRGGTDTQYF
len: 13; v_gene: TRBV29-1; CDR3aa: CSVTGRLSGTIYF
len: 17; v_gene: TRBV7-8; CDR3aa: CASSLGKRFSSYNEQFF
len: 14; v_gene: TRBV19; CDR3aa: CASSIGGRDQPQHF
len: 12; v_gene: TRBV28; CDR3aa: CASSLRIQPQHF
len: 14; v_gene: TRBV27; CDR3aa: CASTMGGRATEAFF
len: 18; v_gene: TRBV28; CDR3aa: CASRVGVPPHSLSYEQYF
len: 12; v_gene: TRBV28; CDR3aa: CASQNSQGGYTF
len: 14; v_gene: TRBV7-2; CDR3aa: CASSLATGKNIQYF
len: 18; v_gene: TRBV2; CDR3aa: CASTGGTAGLLSSYEQYF
len: 15; v_gene: TRBV6-5; CDR3aa: CASSPRPLPGETQYF
len: 13; v_gene: TRBV7-9; CDR3aa: CASSPRATDTQYF
len: 14; v_gene: TRBV27; CDR3aa: CASRGRPANTEAFF
len: 12; v_gene: TRBV6-5; CDR3aa: CASSDSGRAQYF
len: 14; v_gene: TRBV5-1; CDR3aa: CASSLPESSYEQYF
len: 11; v_gene: TRBV5-1; CDR3aa: CASSSGNEQYF
len: 16; v_gene: TRBV27; CDR3aa: CASVRWAGSSAGELFF
len: 10; v_gene: TRBV20-1; CDR3aa: CSAREDTQYF
len: 15; v_gene: TRBV18; CDR3aa: CASSQGQWQRNTIYF
len: 15; v_gene: TRBV10-2; CDR3aa: CASTSTDQGAGELFF
len: 16; v_gene: TRBV10-3; CDR3aa: CAISEIGQGRLTEAFF
len: 13; v_gene: TRBV7-9; CDR3aa: CASSAQGSYGYTF
len: 15; v_gene: TRBV7-9; CDR3aa: CASSALAGGPYEQYF
len: 17; v_gene: TRBV7-7; CDR3aa: CASSLGFGREGRETQYF
len: 17; v_gene: TRBV11-2; CDR3aa: CASSWALGRARVDTQYF
len: 13; v_gene: TRBV7-2; CDR3aa: CASSPYTSTEAFF
len: 17; v_gene: TRBV4-2; CDR3aa: CASSPKSQGALNQPQHF
len: 14; v_gene: TRBV27; CDR3aa: CASSFRYKNTEAFF
len: 12; v_gene: TRBV28; CDR3aa: CASSLPGYEQYF
len: 18; v_gene: TRBV7-3; CDR3aa: CASSFPGLAGGLGNEQFF